This T cell receptor beta chain was profiled in a study of blood T cells in healthy people across ages. Notes on the study in general: In older individuals, TCR beta diversity per million T cells was lower, falling roughly linearly with age. The donors' CMV status was not determined, possibly confounding changes in expanded clonotypes.

Primers used in a second PCR of roughly 6 to 12 cycles were a sample-barcoded 5' primer and a J-beta primer mix. Carrying 12 random nucleotides, a template-switch adaptor labeled each individual cDNA molecule. Every sample gave at least 3 million paired-end reads containing CDR3. Each CDR3 protein gets one entry after TCRdb re-called the 5' RACE reads with MiXCR. The data show about 900,000 distinct CDR3 sequences, roughly 50% seen once. Points on this clonotype: Antigen specificity is unknown.

The CDR3 spans 14 residues. Germline loops: CDR1 MNHNY, CDR2 SVGAGI (reference sequence). The chain employs TRBV6-6 and TRBJ2-5, with D possibly TRBD1 on 7 matching bases. Near its end, the DNA agrees better with TRBJ2-7, so the J call may be wrong. The TCR was taken from a man aged 25 to 45 in good health. Sample: blood. CDR3: CASSYGRGENEQYF. The CDR3 bases are TGTGCCAGCAGTTACGGCAGGGGGGAAAACGAGCAGTACTTC.